Reported below is one T cell receptor beta chain. The data are from a study of control samples from healthy donors and cancer patients. Trimming cost V 2 bases and J 0 bases, with 4 bases left between them. Looked up from germline, CDR1 is SGHVS and CDR2 is FQNEAQ. CDR3 size: 13 residues. Assay: immunoSEQ multiplex PCR; the TCRdb copy retains only in-frame clones and omits some. The data show around 94,000 clones, less than 95% seen once. The rearrangement uses TRBV7-8 and TRBJ1-1; D gene ambiguous. The specimen sequenced was blood. This sequence was found in a woman aged 18-35 years in good health. The CDR3 coding sequence is TGTGCCAGCAGCTTAAGATTGAACACTGAAGCTTTCTTT. This gives the protein CASSLRLNTEAFF. Using reference TRBV7-8 and TRBJ1-1 for the parts outside the CDR3, the full variable domain is GAGVSQSPRYKVAKRGQDVALRCDPISGHVSLFWYQQALGQGPEFLTYFQNEAQLDKSGLPSDRFFAERPEGSVSTLKIQRTQQEDSAVYLCASSLRLNTEAFFGQGTRLTVV.